The source of this T cell receptor beta chain is a study of blood T cell repertoires in COVID-19. Study information: Specimens from acute and convalescent COVID-19 originated in the United States, Italy and Spain. T cells, B-cell-depleted T cells, or PBMCs supplied cDNA or gDNA.

Original processing methods: From reference gene primer amplification, estimates of nucleated cell counts were derived. Profiling relied on immunoSEQ multiplex PCR, and the TCRdb table lists in-frame clones only, not all of them. The V and J calls and clone size come from that table; D and trimming were worked out from the DNA. The sample holds 270,000 or so clones, more than 70% seen once. The CDR3 is made up of 11 amino acids. Germline CDR1 and CDR2: SNHLY and FYNNEI. Trimming pared 7 bases from V and 3 bases from J, leaving 7 bases between. The TCR sequence derives from a woman between 18 and 30 years old with acute or convalescent COVID-19. V is TRBV2 and J is TRBJ2-7; unclear D gene. Sequenced: peripheral blood. CDR3 nucleotide sequence: TGTGCCAGCACCCAGAACTACGAGCAGTACTTC. Its protein is CASTQNYEQYF.